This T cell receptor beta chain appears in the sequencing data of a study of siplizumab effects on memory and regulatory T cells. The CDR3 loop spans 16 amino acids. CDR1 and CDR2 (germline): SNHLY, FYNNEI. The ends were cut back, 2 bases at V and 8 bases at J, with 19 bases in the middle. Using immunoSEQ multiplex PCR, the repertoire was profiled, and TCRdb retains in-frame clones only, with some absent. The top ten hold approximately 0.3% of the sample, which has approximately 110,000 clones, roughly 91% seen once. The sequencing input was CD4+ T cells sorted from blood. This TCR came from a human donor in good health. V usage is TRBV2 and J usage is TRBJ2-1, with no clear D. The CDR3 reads CASSEYGFPPLHEQFF. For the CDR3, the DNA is TGTGCCAGCAGTGAATATGGCTTTCCCCCATTACATGAGCAGTTCTTC.